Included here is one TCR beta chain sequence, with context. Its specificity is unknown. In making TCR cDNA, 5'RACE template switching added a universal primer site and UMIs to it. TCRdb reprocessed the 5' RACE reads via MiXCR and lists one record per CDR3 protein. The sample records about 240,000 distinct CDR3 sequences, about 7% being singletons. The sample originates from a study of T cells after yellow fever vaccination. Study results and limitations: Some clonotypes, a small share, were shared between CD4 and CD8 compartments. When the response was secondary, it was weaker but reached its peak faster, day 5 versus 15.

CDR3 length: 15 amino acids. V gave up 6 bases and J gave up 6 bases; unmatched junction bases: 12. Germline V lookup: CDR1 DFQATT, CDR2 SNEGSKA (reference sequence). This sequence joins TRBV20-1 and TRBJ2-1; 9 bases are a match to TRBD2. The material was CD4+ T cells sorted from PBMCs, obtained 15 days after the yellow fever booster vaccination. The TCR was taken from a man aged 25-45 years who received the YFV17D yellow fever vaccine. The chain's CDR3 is CSAAGRREGLNEQFF. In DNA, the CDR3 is TGCAGTGCCGCTGGTCGGCGGGAGGGCCTCAATGAGCAGTTCTTC.